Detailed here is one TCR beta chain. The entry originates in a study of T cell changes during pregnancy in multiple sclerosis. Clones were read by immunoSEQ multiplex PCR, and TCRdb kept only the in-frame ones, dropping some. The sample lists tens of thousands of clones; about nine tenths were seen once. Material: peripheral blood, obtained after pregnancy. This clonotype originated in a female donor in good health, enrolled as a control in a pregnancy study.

DNA for the CDR3: TGCAGCGCGGTAGCAGGGTCCGATGGCTACACCTTC. It encodes CSAVAGSDGYTF. This chain joins TRBV29-1 and TRBJ1-2, with D perhaps TRBD1 (5 bases). Trimming took 7 bases from V and 6 from J, leaving 15 bases between them. The CDR3 totals 12 residues. Per the germline V gene, CDR1 is SQVTM and CDR2 is ANQGSEA.